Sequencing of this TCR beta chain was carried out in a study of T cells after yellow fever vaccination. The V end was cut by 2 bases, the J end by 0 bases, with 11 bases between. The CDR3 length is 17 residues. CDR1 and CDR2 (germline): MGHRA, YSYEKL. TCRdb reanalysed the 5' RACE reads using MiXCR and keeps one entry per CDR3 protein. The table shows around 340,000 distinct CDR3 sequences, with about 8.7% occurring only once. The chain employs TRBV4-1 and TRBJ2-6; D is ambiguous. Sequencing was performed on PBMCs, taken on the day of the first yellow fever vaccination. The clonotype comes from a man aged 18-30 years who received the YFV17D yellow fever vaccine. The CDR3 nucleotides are TGCGCCAGCAGCCAATGGGCCCTTCCCTCTGGGGCCAACGTCCTGACTTTC. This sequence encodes CASSQWALPSGANVLTF.